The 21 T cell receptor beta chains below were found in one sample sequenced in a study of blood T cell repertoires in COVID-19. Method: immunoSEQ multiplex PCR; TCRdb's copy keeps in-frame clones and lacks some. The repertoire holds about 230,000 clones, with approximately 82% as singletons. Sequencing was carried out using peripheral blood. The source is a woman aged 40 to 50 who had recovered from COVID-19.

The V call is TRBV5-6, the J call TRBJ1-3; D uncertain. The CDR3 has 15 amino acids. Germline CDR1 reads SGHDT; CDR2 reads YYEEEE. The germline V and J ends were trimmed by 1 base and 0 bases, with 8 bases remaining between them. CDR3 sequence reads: CASSLLGYSGNTIYF. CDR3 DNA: TGTGCCAGCAGCTTGCTCGGTTACTCTGGAAACACCATATATTTT.

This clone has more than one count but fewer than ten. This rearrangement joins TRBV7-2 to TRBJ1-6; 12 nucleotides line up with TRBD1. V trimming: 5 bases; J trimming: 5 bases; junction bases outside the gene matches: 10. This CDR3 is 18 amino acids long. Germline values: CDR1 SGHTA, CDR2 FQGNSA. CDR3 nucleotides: TGTGCCAGCAGCCGGGAAGGGACAGGGGGCCTAAATAATTCACCCCTCCACTTT. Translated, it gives CASSREGTGGLNNSPLHF.

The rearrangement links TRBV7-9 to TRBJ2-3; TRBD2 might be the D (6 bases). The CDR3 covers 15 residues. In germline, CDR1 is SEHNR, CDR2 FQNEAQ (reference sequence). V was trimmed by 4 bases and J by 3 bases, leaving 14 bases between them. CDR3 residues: CASSSPGLRTDTQYF. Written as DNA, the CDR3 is TGTGCCAGCAGCTCCCCGGGACTTCGGACAGATACGCAGTATTTT.

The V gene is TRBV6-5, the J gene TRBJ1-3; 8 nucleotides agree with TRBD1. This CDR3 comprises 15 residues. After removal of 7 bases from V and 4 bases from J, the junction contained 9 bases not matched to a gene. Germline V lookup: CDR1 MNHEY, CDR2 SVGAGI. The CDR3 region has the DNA TGTGCCAGCACAACGACAGGGGAGATGGGAAACACCATATATTTT. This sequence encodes CASTTTGEMGNTIYF.

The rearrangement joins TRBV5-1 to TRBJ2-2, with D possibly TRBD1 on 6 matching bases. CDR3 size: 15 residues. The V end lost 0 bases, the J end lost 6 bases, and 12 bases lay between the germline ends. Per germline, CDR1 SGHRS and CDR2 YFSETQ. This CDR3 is CASSLERQEAGELFF. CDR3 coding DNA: TGCGCCAGCAGCTTGGAAAGACAGGAGGCCGGGGAGCTGTTTTTT.

CDR3 sequence reads: CASSPGTSSYNEQFF. CDR3 nucleotide sequence: TGCGCCAGCAGCCCAGGGACTAGCTCCTACAATGAGCAGTTCTTC. The V and J genes are TRBV5-1 and TRBJ2-1, with 8 bases aligning to TRBD2. The germline gives CDR1 SGHRS, CDR2 YFSETQ. The CDR3 sequence is 15 residues long. V shed 4 bases, J shed 0 bases, and the junction held 3 bases outside the gene matches.

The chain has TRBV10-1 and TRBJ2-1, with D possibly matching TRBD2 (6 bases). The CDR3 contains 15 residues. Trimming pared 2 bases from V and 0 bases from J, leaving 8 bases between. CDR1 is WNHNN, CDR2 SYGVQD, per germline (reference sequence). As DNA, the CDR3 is TGCGCCAGCAGTGAGGGAGGGAGCTCCTACAATGAGCAGTTCTTC. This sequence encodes CASSEGGSSYNEQFF.

This CDR3 is CASSESTENGEQFF. For the CDR3, the DNA is TGTGCCAGCAGTGAGTCGACAGAGAATGGTGAGCAGTTCTTC. This chain links TRBV6-4 with TRBJ2-1, with D possibly matching TRBD1 (5 bases). Trimming stripped 3 bases from V and 9 bases from J, with 15 bases between. The CDR3 has 14 amino acids. Germline V lookup: CDR1 MRHNA, CDR2 SNTAGT.

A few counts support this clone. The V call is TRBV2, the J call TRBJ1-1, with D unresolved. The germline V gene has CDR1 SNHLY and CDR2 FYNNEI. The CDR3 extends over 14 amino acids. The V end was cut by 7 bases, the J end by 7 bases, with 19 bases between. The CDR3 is CASNPDPEGFEAFF. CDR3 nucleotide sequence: TGTGCCAGCAACCCTGACCCGGAGGGTTTTGAAGCTTTCTTT.

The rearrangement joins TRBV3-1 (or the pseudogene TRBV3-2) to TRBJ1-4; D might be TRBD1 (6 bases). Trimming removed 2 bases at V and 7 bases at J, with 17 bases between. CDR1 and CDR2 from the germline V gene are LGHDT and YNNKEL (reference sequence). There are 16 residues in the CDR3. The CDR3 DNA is TGTGCCAGCAGCCAAAATTTTCTGGGCAGGGGTGAAAAACTGTTTTTT. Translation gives CASSQNFLGRGEKLFF.

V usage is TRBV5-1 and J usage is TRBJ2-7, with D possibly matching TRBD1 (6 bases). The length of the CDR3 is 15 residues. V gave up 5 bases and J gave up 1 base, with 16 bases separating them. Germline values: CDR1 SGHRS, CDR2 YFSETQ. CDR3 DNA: TGCGCCAGCAGGCCTATTACAGGGTTTTCCTACGAGCAGTACTTC. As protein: CASRPITGFSYEQYF.

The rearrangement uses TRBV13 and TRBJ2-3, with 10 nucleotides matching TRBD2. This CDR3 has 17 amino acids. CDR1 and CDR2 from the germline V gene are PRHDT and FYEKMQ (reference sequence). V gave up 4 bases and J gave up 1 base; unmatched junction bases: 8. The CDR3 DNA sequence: TGTGCCAGCAGCTCCAGCGGGGGGGCCGTCGGCACAGATACGCAGTATTTT. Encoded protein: CASSSSGGAVGTDTQYF. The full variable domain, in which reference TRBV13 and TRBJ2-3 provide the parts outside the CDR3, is AAGVIQSPRHLIKEKRETATLKCYPIPRHDTVYWYQQGPGQDPQFLISFYEKMQSDKGSIPDRFSAQQFSDYHSELNMSSLELGDSALYFCASSSSGGAVGTDTQYFGPGTRLTVL.

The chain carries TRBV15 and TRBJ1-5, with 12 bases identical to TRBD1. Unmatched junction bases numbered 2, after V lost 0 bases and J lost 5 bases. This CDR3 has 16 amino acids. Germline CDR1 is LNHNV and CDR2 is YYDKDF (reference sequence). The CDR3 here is CATSREGTGGDQPQHF. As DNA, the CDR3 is TGTGCCACCAGCAGAGAGGGGACAGGGGGCGATCAGCCCCAGCATTTT.

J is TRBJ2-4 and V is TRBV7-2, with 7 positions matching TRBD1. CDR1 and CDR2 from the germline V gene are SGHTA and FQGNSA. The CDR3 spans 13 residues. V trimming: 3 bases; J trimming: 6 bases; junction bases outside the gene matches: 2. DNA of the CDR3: TGTGCCAGCAGCTTCAGACAGGGAAACATTCAGTACTTC. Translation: CASSFRQGNIQYF. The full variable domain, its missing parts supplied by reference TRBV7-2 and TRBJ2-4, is GAGVSQSPSNKVTEKGKDVELRCDPISGHTALYWYRQSLGQGLEFLIYFQGNSAPDKSGLPSDRFSAERTGGSVSTLTIQRTQQEDSAVYLCASSFRQGNIQYFGAGTRLSVL.

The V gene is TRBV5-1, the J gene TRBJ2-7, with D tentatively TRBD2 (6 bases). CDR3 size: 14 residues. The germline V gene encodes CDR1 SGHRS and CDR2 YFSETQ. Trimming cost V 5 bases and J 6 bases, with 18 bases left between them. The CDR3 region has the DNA TGCGCCAGCAGTGTCGGGAGCGGTTTTGCCGAGCAGTACTTC. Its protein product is CASSVGSGFAEQYF.

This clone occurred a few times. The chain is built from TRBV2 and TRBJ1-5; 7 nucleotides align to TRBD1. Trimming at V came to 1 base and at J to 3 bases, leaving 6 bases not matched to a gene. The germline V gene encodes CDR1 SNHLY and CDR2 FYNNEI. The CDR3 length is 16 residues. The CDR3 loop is CASSEGTGDFNQPQHF. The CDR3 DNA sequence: TGTGCCAGCAGTGAAGGGACAGGTGACTTCAATCAGCCCCAGCATTTT.

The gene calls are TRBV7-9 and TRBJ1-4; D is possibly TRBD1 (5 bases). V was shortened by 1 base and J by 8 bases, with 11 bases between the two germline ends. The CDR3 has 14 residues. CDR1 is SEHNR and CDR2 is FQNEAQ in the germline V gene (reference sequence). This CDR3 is CASSLDRFYEKLFF. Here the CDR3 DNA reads TGTGCCAGCAGCTTAGACAGGTTTTACGAAAAACTGTTTTTT.

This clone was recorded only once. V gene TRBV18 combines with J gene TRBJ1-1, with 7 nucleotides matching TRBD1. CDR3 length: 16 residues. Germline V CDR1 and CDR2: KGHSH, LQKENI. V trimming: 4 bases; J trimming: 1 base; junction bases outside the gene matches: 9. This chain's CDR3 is CASSRRQGYENTEAFF. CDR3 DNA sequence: TGTGCCAGCTCACGGAGACAGGGTTACGAGAACACTGAAGCTTTCTTT.

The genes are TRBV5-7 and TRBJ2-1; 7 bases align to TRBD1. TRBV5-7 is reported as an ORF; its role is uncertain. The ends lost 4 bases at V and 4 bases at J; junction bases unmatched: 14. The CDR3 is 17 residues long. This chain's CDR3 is CASSPHGEDRAYNEQFF. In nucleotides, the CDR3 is TGTGCCAGCAGCCCCCATGGTGAAGACAGGGCATACAATGAGCAGTTCTTC.

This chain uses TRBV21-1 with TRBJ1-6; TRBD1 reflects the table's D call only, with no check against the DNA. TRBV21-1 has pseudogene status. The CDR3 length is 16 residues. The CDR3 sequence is CATDCEGQGAHSPLHF. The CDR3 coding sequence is TGTGCCACAGACTGTGAGGGCCAGGGGGCTCATTCACCCCTCCACTTT.

The CDR3 DNA is TGTGCCAGCAGTTACTCTTTGGGGGGTCAGCCCCAGCATTTT. This encodes CASSYSLGGQPQHF. The V gene is TRBV6-5, the J gene TRBJ1-5; D is perhaps TRBD1 (5 bases). Germline lookup yields CDR1 MNHEY and CDR2 SVGAGI. This CDR3 contains 14 residues. V was trimmed by 0 bases and J by 6 bases, leaving 9 bases between them.